Listed below are T cell receptor beta chains from one sample, sequenced in a study of cytomegalovirus exposure and HLA in healthy donors. The table came from immunoSEQ multiplex PCR; TCRdb's copy has only in-frame clones and leaves some out. The sample has about 210,000 clones, 82% seen once. The specimen was PBMCs. The receptors were sampled from a man aged 40-55 years in good health and CMV-seropositive. Each CDR3 is given with its conserved first and last residue. D genes are given only for firm matches. Some rows mark clone size as missing; the rest say once, few, many or name a class of expanded clone.

>TRBD2|TRBJ2-1|NA|TRBV5-3
TGTGCCAGAAGCTTGGTGCGGACTAGCGGGAGGGCCCGGGATGAGCAGTTCTTC
CARSLVRTSGRARDEQFF
>TRBD2|TRBJ2-2|NA|TRBV5-6
TGTGCCAGCAGCTTGGGACTAGCGACCGGGGAGCTGTTTTTT
CASSLGLATGELFF
>TRBD2|TRBJ2-7|NA|TRBV2
TGTGCCAGCCTTGCTAGCGGGACTTACGAGCAGTACTTC
CASLASGTYEQYF
>TRBD2|TRBJ2-1|NA|TRBV7-3
TGTGCCAGCAGCTTAAAACTAGCGGGCTACAATGAGCAGTTCTTC
CASSLKLAGYNEQFF
>NA|TRBJ1-1|few|TRBV2
TGTGCCAGCAGTGAGGCTAGATCGGCATTCGAAGCTTTCTTT
CASSEARSAFEAFF
>TRBD1|TRBJ2-2|once|TRBV5-6
TGTGCCAGCAGCTCGACAGGGGCAGACGCCGGGGAGCTGTTTTTT
CASSSTGADAGELFF
>NA|TRBJ2-6|NA|TRBV25-1
TGTGCCAGCAGCGTCCGTTTCTCTGGGGCCAACGTCCTGACTTTC
CASSVRFSGANVLTF
>TRBD1|TRBJ2-7|NA|TRBV5-6
TGTGCCAGCAGCTTGGGGGGACAGTTCTACGAGCAGTACTTC
CASSLGGQFYEQYF
>TRBD1|TRBJ2-1|NA|TRBV5-6
TGTGCCAGCAGCTTGATGGACAGGGGGTACAATGAGCAGTTCTTC
CASSLMDRGYNEQFF
>NA|TRBJ2-7|once|TRBV4-2
TGTGCCAGCAGCCAAGAAAGAGGAGCCTACGAGCAGTACTTC
CASSQERGAYEQYF
>NA|TRBJ1-5|NA|TRBV9
TGTGCCAGCAGCGTAGGAGGGAACTCACAACCCCAGCATTTT
CASSVGGNSQPQHF
>NA|TRBJ1-2|few|TRBV5-6
TGTGCCAGCAGCTTGGCTGCCGGTACTTGGTATGGCTACACCTTC
CASSLAAGTWYGYTF
>NA|TRBJ2-1|once|TRBV18
TGTGCCAGCTCACCTCCAGGAGGACCAAACAATGAGCAGTTCTTC
CASSPPGGPNNEQFF
>TRBD2|TRBJ2-5|NA|TRBV6-8
TGTGCCAGCAGTTCCGGTCGGACTAGCGGGAGGAAAGAGACCCAGTACTTC
CASSSGRTSGRKETQYF
>NA|TRBJ2-1|once|TRBV18
TGTGCCAGCTCACCACCTGGATCTAGTTACAATGAGCAGTTCTTC
CASSPPGSSYNEQFF
>NA|TRBJ1-2|NA|TRBV7-2
TGTGCCAGCAGCTTACGGGGTGGAACCGTCTATGGCTACACCTTC
CASSLRGGTVYGYTF
>NA|TRBJ1-2|NA|TRBV20-1
TGCAGTGCCCATCCCCCAGGCGGCTACACCTTC
CSAHPPGGYTF
>TRBD1|TRBJ1-1|NA|TRBV6-5
TGTGCCAGCAGTTACAGAACAGGGGGGAACACTGAAGCTTTCTTT
CASSYRTGGNTEAFF
>TRBD1|TRBJ1-6|NA|TRBV6-5
TGTGCCAGCAGTTACGGACAGGGAAGGGGGAATTCACCCCTCCACTTT
CASSYGQGRGNSPLHF
>TRBD1|TRBJ2-6|NA|TRBV7-2
TGTGCCAGCAGCTCCGGGACAGGGGCGGGTGGGGCCAACGTCCTGACTTTC
CASSSGTGAGGANVLTF
>TRBD2|TRBJ2-1|NA|TRBV2
TGTGCCAGCGGAAGCCGACTAGCGGGAGCCTTCGGTTCCAATGAGCAGTTCTTC
CASGSRLAGAFGSNEQFF
>NA|TRBJ1-5|NA|TRBV6-5
TGTGCCAGCAGTTATGGGAGGGAGCGTCAGCCCCAGCATTTT
CASSYGRERQPQHF
>TRBD2|TRBJ2-3|NA|TRBV5-1
TGCGCCAGCAGCTTGTGGCTAGCGGGTCCCCCTGCGGGGACAGATACGCAGTATTTT
CASSLWLAGPPAGTDTQYF
>NA|TRBJ1-1|NA|TRBV6-5
TGTGCCAGCACCTGGGGAGGGCAGGCTTTCTTT
CASTWGGQAFF
>TRBD1|TRBJ2-3|few|TRBV4-2
TGTGCCAGCAGCCAATTTGGACAGGGCGGGGGCACAGATACGCAGTATTTT
CASSQFGQGGGTDTQYF
>NA|TRBJ2-3|NA|TRBV13
TGTGCCAGCAGCTTAAACAGGCCTAGCACAGATACGCAGTATTTT
CASSLNRPSTDTQYF
>TRBD1|TRBJ2-1|NA|TRBV30
TGTGCCTGGAGTCGGGGACAGGGGGCACGTGAGCAGTTCTTC
CAWSRGQGAREQFF
>TRBD2|TRBJ2-1|NA|TRBV7-3
TGTGCCAGCAGCTTAAGGCCTACTAGCGGGAGGGCTGATGAGCAGTTCTTC
CASSLRPTSGRADEQFF